Each of the 12 T cell receptor beta chains below was sequenced from the same sample in a study of blood T cell repertoires in COVID-19. Data came from immunoSEQ multiplex PCR; TCRdb stores just in-frame clones and leaves some out. The data contain about 330,000 clones, 88% of them singletons. The sequenced sample was PBMCs or T cells enriched from blood (not recorded which). These receptors originate from a man between 25 and 39 years old who had recovered from COVID-19.

The chain employs TRBV18 and TRBJ2-5, with 7 bases identical to TRBD1. J lost 2 bases, V lost 6 bases, and 6 bases had no gene match. This CDR3 has 14 amino acids. Germline CDR1 reads KGHSH; CDR2 reads LQKENI. The CDR3 protein is CASSTGRWQETQYF. Here the CDR3 DNA reads TGTGCCAGCTCGACAGGGCGTTGGCAAGAGACCCAGTACTTC.

The gene calls are TRBV11-2 and TRBJ2-7, with a tentative D call TRBD2 (5 bases). The germline V gene encodes CDR1 SGHAT and CDR2 FQNNGV. The V and J ends lost 1 base and 0 bases respectively, with 10 bases between them. The CDR3 runs to 15 residues. The chain's CDR3 is CASSLVPGTSYEQYF. In DNA, the CDR3 is TGTGCCAGCAGCTTAGTACCGGGAACCTCCTACGAGCAGTACTTC.

The rearrangement uses TRBV6-5 and TRBJ1-4; TRBD1 matches 7 bases. The germline V gene encodes CDR1 MNHEY and CDR2 SVGAGI. V gave up 5 bases and J gave up 8 bases; unmatched junction bases: 5. The CDR3 length is 13 residues. CDR3 DNA sequence: TGTGCCAGCAGTCAACAGGGGAGAGAAAAACTGTTTTTT. Its protein product is CASSQQGREKLFF.

The chain joins TRBV14 to TRBJ2-7; 9 bases match TRBD2. V shed 4 bases and J 4 bases; nucleotides not matched to a gene: 5. Germline loops: CDR1 SGHDN, CDR2 FVKESK. There are 14 residues in the CDR3. The CDR3 protein is CASSPGLATYEQYF. The CDR3 DNA reads TGTGCCAGCAGCCCCGGACTAGCGACGTACGAGCAGTACTTC.

The chain combines TRBV7-6 with TRBJ1-4, with D possibly being TRBD1 (5 bases). The CDR3 totals 15 residues. V was clipped by 2 bases and J by 8 bases, with 15 bases between them. Germline CDR1 and CDR2: SGHVS and FNYEAQ. CDR3 sequence reads: CASSLLRGDAEKLFF. The CDR3 coding sequence is TGTGCCAGCAGCTTACTGCGGGGGGATGCGGAAAAACTGTTTTTT.

The rearrangement uses TRBV27 and TRBJ2-5, with a tentative D call TRBD1 (7 bases). This CDR3 comprises 14 residues. CDR1 and CDR2 from the germline V gene are MNHEY and SMNVEV (reference sequence). V lost 0 bases to trimming and J lost 6 bases, with 11 bases between them. Here the CDR3 reads CASSLSTGRKTQYF. The CDR3 DNA reads TGTGCCAGCAGTTTATCGACAGGGAGGAAGACCCAGTACTTC.

The V and J genes are TRBV5-8 and TRBJ2-1; weak D call: TRBD2 (7 bases). The CDR3 totals 13 residues. V was pared by 0 bases and J by 12 bases, with 13 bases between. Germline loops: CDR1 SGHTS, CDR2 YDEGEE. CDR3 nucleotide sequence: TGTGCCAGCAGCTTGGAGTGGGGGGGGCGGCAGTTCTTC. Translating it yields CASSLEWGGRQFF.

This clone was seen a single time. The rearrangement uses TRBV7-2 and TRBJ2-1; no firm D call. This CDR3 is 14 amino acids long. From germline, CDR1 is SGHTA and CDR2 FQGNSA. Trimming shortened V by 1 base and J by 0 bases, and 4 bases separated the two germline ends. The CDR3, as DNA: TGTGCCAGCAGCTTAGAGAGCTCCTACAATGAGCAGTTCTTC. Protein: CASSLESSYNEQFF.

This clone was found once. This rearrangement joins TRBV6-5 to TRBJ1-2; 7 bases match TRBD1. Germline CDR1 is MNHEY and CDR2 is SVGAGI. The V and J ends lost 7 bases and 0 bases, in that order; junction bases with no gene match: 5. The CDR3 has 14 residues. CDR3 coding DNA: TGTGCCAGCAAACAGGGGATTTCTAACTATGGCTACACCTTC. Its translation: CASKQGISNYGYTF.

J is TRBJ1-4 and V is TRBV5-6; possibly TRBD1 for D (5 bases). Germline CDR1 and CDR2: SGHDT and YYEEEE. Trimming took 1 base from V and 5 from J, leaving 15 bases between them. The CDR3 has 16 amino acids. Here the CDR3 reads CASSLRGTAKNEKLFF. The DNA for the CDR3 is TGTGCCAGCAGCTTGAGGGGAACGGCGAAGAATGAAAAACTGTTTTTT.

This clone occurred once. The chain links TRBV6-5 to TRBJ2-3, with unresolved D. The CDR3 totals 14 residues. The V and J ends lost 8 bases and 0 bases respectively, with 12 bases between them. Looked up from germline, CDR1 is MNHEY and CDR2 is SVGAGI. The CDR3 sequence: CASSRQTSTDTQYF. CDR3 bases: TGTGCCAGCTCACGGCAGACTAGCACAGATACGCAGTATTTT.

This clone was seen a single time. The chain links TRBV28 to TRBJ1-5, with D tentatively TRBD1 (6 bases). CDR3 size: 16 residues. Germline V CDR1 and CDR2: MDHEN, SYDVKM. Trimming removed 5 bases from V and 4 bases from J, with 18 bases in between. CDR3 DNA sequence: TGTGCCAGCAGTCGCGGACAGCCACTGCCAAATCAGCCCCAGCATTTT. This codes for CASSRGQPLPNQPQHF.